The clone carrying this T cell receptor (beta chain) was observed a few times. Its cognate antigen is unknown. A single base is all that separates this from a far larger clone, so a read error is likely. Germline lookup yields CDR1 SNHLY and CDR2 FYNNEI. Trimming removed 1 base at V and 7 bases at J, with 14 bases between. CDR3 size: 14 residues. The entry originates in a study of cytomegalovirus exposure and HLA in healthy donors. Study-level information: Assignment to the Caucasian-associated ancestry cluster applied to about 80% of the approximately 400 genotyped donors.

The PCR contained 60 Vbeta and 13 Jbeta primers. Only in-frame clones appear in the TCRdb table, and some are missing; sequencing was by immunoSEQ multiplex PCR. This sample has around 45,000 clones, with approximately 68% found just once. Study-wide results and caveats: When analyzed later, a missense DCLRE1C variant was found to be linked to TCR beta V- and J-gene trimming.

Healthy bone marrow donors made up the cohort. This clonotype originated in a man aged 25 to 40 in good health and CMV-seronegative. The chain combines TRBV2 with TRBJ2-7; the D gene is possibly TRBD1 (5 bases). The sample taken for sequencing was PBMCs. CDR3 in DNA: TGTGCCAGCAGTGAAGAGACCTCACAGGTAGAGCAGTACTTC. This sequence encodes CASSEETSQVEQYF. Full variable domain (outside the CDR3, taken from reference TRBV2 and TRBJ2-7): EPEVTQTPSHQVTQMGQEVILRCVPISNHLYFYWYRQILGQKVEFLVSFYNNEISEKSEIFDDQFSVERPDGSNFTLKIRSTKLEDSAMYFCASSEETSQVEQYFGPGTRLTVT.